The entry below describes one T cell receptor beta chain. The sample has other DNA sequences that encode this CDR3 too. The sample comes from a study of shared clonotypes between healthy human individuals. Sequenced by immunoSEQ multiplex PCR; TCRdb stores in-frame clones only, minus some. This sample has about 2 million clones, with 85% to 95% found just once. The ends were cut back, 3 bases at V and 2 bases at J, with 11 bases in the middle. The CDR3 contains 14 residues. CDR1 is SGDLS, CDR2 YYNGEE, per germline. CD8 cells regarded as naive lacked CD45RO, were positively chosen for CCR7, and omitted terminally differentiated effector memory CD45RA+ cells.

Input material: naive CD8+ T cells sorted from blood. The TCR was taken from a man aged 18 to 29 in good health. This chain uses TRBV9 with TRBJ1-2; the D gene is possibly TRBD1 (6 bases). This CDR3 is CASSGTGLNYGYTF. In DNA, the CDR3 is TGTGCCAGCAGCGGCACAGGGCTGAACTATGGCTACACCTTC.